The next 13 T cell receptor beta chains were all read from a single sample in a study of vaccination and CD4 T cells after COVID-19. Treatment: approximately 9-day PBMC culture with coronavirus spike peptide pools or control peptides (ViraFEST assay). The antigens for these receptors are not known. An Oncomine TCR Beta short-read assay was used to sequence the DNA from cultured CD4+ T cells. TCRdb reprocessed the PCR reads via MiXCR and lists one record per CDR3 protein. Among about 9,100 distinct CDR3 sequences listed, roughly 73% were seen once. The specimen was CD4+ T cells from blood, cultured in vitro. The receptors were gathered from a human donor who had recovered from COVID-19.

V gene TRBV7-2 combines with J gene TRBJ1-1; 8 bases agree with TRBD1. V shed 5 bases, J shed 1 base, and the junction held 9 bases outside the gene matches. This CDR3 spans 16 amino acids. Germline V gene lookup returns CDR1 SGHTA and CDR2 FQGNSA. The CDR3 nucleotides are TGTGCCAGCAGCCCCCTAGCCGGGACAGGGAACACTGAAGCTTTCTTT. Translated, it gives CASSPLAGTGNTEAFF.

V is TRBV30 and J is TRBJ1-1; no clear D gene. CDR1 GTSNPN and CDR2 SVGIG come from the germline V gene (reference sequence). The CDR3 runs 11 residues. Trimming removed 5 bases from V and 1 base from J, with 5 bases in between. This CDR3 reads CAWEKNTEAFF. DNA for the CDR3: TGTGCCTGGGAAAAGAACACTGAAGCTTTCTTT. Variable domain in full (rest from reference TRBV30 and TRBJ1-1): SQTIHQWPATLVQPVGSPLSLECTVEGTSNPNLYWYRQAAGRGLQLLFYSVGIGQISSEVPQNLSASRPQDRQFILSSKKLLLSDSGFYLCAWEKNTEAFFGQGTRLTVV.

This clonotype was seen a single time. The chain combines TRBV28 with TRBJ1-5, with TRBD1 as a possible D gene (5 bases). The CDR3 covers 17 residues. V was cut by 3 bases and J by 1 base, with 16 bases left in between. CDR1 and CDR2 from the germline V gene are MDHEN and SYDVKM. In nucleotides, the CDR3 is TGTGCCAGCAGTTTGCCACCCAGGGTACAAAGCAATCAGCCCCAGCATTTT. Its translation: CASSLPPRVQSNQPQHF.

The V and J genes are TRBV2 and TRBJ2-7; D perhaps matches TRBD2 (5 bases). The CDR3 has 14 residues. Germline V gene data show CDR1 as SNHLY and CDR2 as FYNNEI. V lost 8 bases and J 0 bases, leaving 14 bases between the germline ends. This CDR3 reads CASWRPTSSYEQYF. CDR3 coding DNA: TGTGCCAGCTGGAGGCCAACTAGCTCCTACGAGCAGTACTTC.

This clonotype appeared a few times. The rearrangement joins TRBV19 to TRBJ1-5; D gene unclear. V was clipped by 3 bases and J by 0 bases, with 9 bases between them. CDR1 and CDR2 from the germline V gene are LNHDA and SQIVND (reference sequence). This CDR3 comprises 15 residues. CDR3 bases: TGTGCCAGTAGTATTAACACCGATAGCAATCAGCCCCAGCATTTT. This codes for CASSINTDSNQPQHF.

CDR3 protein: CATSDSDNGGYTF. CDR3 DNA: TGTGCCACCAGTGATTCGGACAATGGGGGCTACACCTTC. J is TRBJ1-2 and V is TRBV24-1; D perhaps matches TRBD1 (5 bases). CDR3 length: 13 amino acids. The V end lost 2 bases, the J end lost 8 bases, and 11 bases lay between the germline ends. Germline V gene sequence: CDR1 KGHDR, CDR2 SFDVKD.

The chain carries TRBV27 and TRBJ2-3; TRBD1 matches 11 bases. The germline CDR1 and CDR2 sequences are MNHEY and SMNVEV (reference sequence). Trimming cost V 3 bases and J 6 bases; bases outside gene matches: 5. This CDR3 has 15 residues. The CDR3 region is CASSFGGQGVDTQYF. Here the CDR3 DNA reads TGTGCCAGCAGTTTCGGGGGACAGGGGGTGGATACGCAGTATTTT.

V and J are TRBV20-1 and TRBJ2-7; 9 bases line up with TRBD2. There are 14 residues in the CDR3. Germline trimming cut 1 base from V and 6 bases from J; bases unmatched to any gene: 7. Germline CDR1 and CDR2: DFQATT and SNEGSKA (reference sequence). This CDR3 reads CSARGQREDSEQYF. The CDR3 DNA is TGCAGTGCTAGAGGCCAGCGGGAGGACAGCGAGCAGTACTTC.

This clonotype was detected once. V gene TRBV20-1 combines with J gene TRBJ2-7; 11 nucleotides match TRBD1. The CDR3 contains 14 residues. The germline gives CDR1 DFQATT, CDR2 SNEGSKA (reference sequence). Trimming at V came to 1 base and at J to 5 bases, leaving 4 bases not matched to a gene. CDR3 protein: CSARGTGGLDEQYF. DNA of the CDR3: TGCAGTGCTAGAGGGACAGGGGGCTTGGACGAGCAGTACTTC.

The rearrangement uses TRBV10-3 and TRBJ1-6; unclear D gene. Trimming stripped 10 bases from V and 0 bases from J, with 13 bases between. CDR3 length: 15 residues. Germline lookup yields CDR1 ENHRY and CDR2 SYGVKD. This CDR3 reads CATTSNLSYNSPLHF. The CDR3, as DNA: TGTGCCACTACTAGTAACCTCTCCTATAATTCACCCCTCCACTTT.

The chain links TRBV5-1 to TRBJ1-2; a possible D gene is TRBD1 (6 bases). Trimming took 0 bases from V and 4 from J, leaving 13 bases between them. CDR3 size: 15 residues. The V gene's germline CDR1 is SGHRS and CDR2 YFSETQ. CDR3 nucleotide sequence: TGCGCCAGCAGCTTGGAGCAGGGGCAGATCTATGGCTACACCTTC. It is translated as CASSLEQGQIYGYTF.

This clonotype was seen a few times. This sequence joins TRBV10-3 and TRBJ1-2; 11 bases agree with TRBD1. The CDR3 is made up of 16 amino acids. Germline lookup yields CDR1 ENHRY and CDR2 SYGVKD. The V gene end was trimmed by 3 bases and the J gene end by 4 bases; junction bases not matched to a gene: 7. The CDR3 bases are TGTGCCATCAGTGACGAAGGACAGGGGGCCGGCTATGGCTACACCTTC. Translated, it gives CAISDEGQGAGYGYTF.

The rearrangement uses TRBV30 and TRBJ1-6; D is uncertain. The CDR3 spans 12 residues. In germline, CDR1 is GTSNPN, CDR2 SVGIG (reference sequence). The V end lost 3 bases, the J end lost 10 bases, and 10 bases lay between the germline ends. As DNA, the CDR3 is TGTGCCTGGAGATCCTCAGTGTCACCCCTCCACTTT. Its translation: CAWRSSVSPLHF. Looking up the rest from reference TRBV30 and TRBJ1-6 gives the full variable domain: SQTIHQWPATLVQPVGSPLSLECTVEGTSNPNLYWYRQAAGRGLQLLFYSVGIGQISSEVPQNLSASRPQDRQFILSSKKLLLSDSGFYLCAWRSSVSPLHFGNGTRLTVT.